This T cell receptor (beta chain) was found in a study of neurological immune-mediated disorders. Looking at the study overall: Within the group of about 35 multiple sclerosis patients, roughly 31 were relapsing-remitting, while 3 were secondary progressive. General observations from the study: Phylogenetic analysis grouped 18 of 34 multiple sclerosis patients' repertoires together, suggesting a possible repertoire signature.

This CDR3 has 13 residues. Germline CDR1 reads SNHLY; CDR2 reads FYNNEI. Deletions cut 4 bases from V and 7 bases from J, with 11 bases between. This clonotype was seen at least ten times. Antigen specificity is unknown. Unsorted libraries came from 2 million PBMCs stored at -80 °C. The cDNA came from 5'RACE, which used 10-nucleotide random UMIs. Each CDR3 protein gets one entry after TCRdb re-called the 5' RACE reads with MiXCR. Among roughly 74,000 distinct CDR3 sequences listed, approximately 5.2% were seen once. The specimen sequenced was PBMCs. The source of this sequence is a man between 18 and 29 years old with multiple sclerosis. The V call is TRBV2, the J call TRBJ2-1, with no clear D. The CDR3 protein is CASSVWRVNEQFF. The CDR3 DNA follows: TGTGCCAGCAGTGTCTGGAGAGTAAATGAGCAGTTCTTC.